These T cell receptor beta chains were read from a single sample in a study of blood T cell repertoires in COVID-19. Data came from immunoSEQ multiplex PCR; TCRdb stores just in-frame clones and leaves some out. The sample consists of over 200,000 clones, 81% of them appearing once. Material: PBMCs or T cells enriched from blood (not recorded which). Receptors originate from a woman between 45 and 65 years old with acute COVID-19. Both conserved end residues are part of each CDR3. A D gene is named only where the DNA matches it firmly. A clone size is listed for some rows: how often the clone was seen (once, few, many), or a class if it is expanded.

CASSVLAEAYEQYF	TGTGCCAGCAGCGTACTAGCGGAGGCATACGAGCAGTACTTC	.	TRBD2	TRBV9	TRBJ2-7
CASSLDGWGGTSVDNEQFF	TGTGCCAGCAGCTTAGATGGTTGGGGTGGGACTTCCGTAGATAATGAGCAGTTCTTC	.	.	TRBV11-2	TRBJ2-1
CASSPRRSQETQYF	TGTGCCAGCTCACCAAGGAGGTCCCAAGAGACCCAGTACTTC	.	.	TRBV18	TRBJ2-5
CASRRDLRSPLHF	TGTGCCAGCAGGAGGGATTTACGTTCACCCCTCCACTTT	.	.	TRBV28	TRBJ1-6
CSVAVLAGGELFF	TGCAGCGTTGCGGTGCTAGCGGGCGGGGAGCTGTTTTTT	.	TRBD2	TRBV29-1	TRBJ2-2
CASSSTIFEQYF	TGTGCCAGCAGTTCCACAATTTTTGAGCAGTACTTC	.	.	TRBV6-2/TRBV6-3	TRBJ2-7
CASSYQGYNEQFF	TGTGCCAGCAGTTATCAGGGGTACAATGAGCAGTTCTTC	.	.	TRBV12-3/TRBV12-4	TRBJ2-1
CASSQQRGSGVEQFF	TGTGCCAGCAGCCAACAGAGAGGAAGCGGGGTAGAGCAGTTCTTC	.	TRBD2	TRBV14	TRBJ2-1
CASSLGQLDADTQYF	TGTGCCAGCAGCCTGGGACAACTTGACGCAGATACGCAGTATTTT	.	.	TRBV5-5	TRBJ2-3
CASSVNAGTQNYGYTF	TGTGCCAGCAGCGTAAACGCGGGGACTCAGAACTATGGCTACACCTTC	few	.	TRBV9	TRBJ1-2
CSVASGVTEAFF	TGCAGCGTCGCCTCAGGGGTTACTGAAGCTTTCTTT	.	.	TRBV29-1	TRBJ1-1
CASRLGGGNQPQHF	TGTGCCAGCAGATTGGGGGGGGGCAATCAGCCCCAGCATTTT	.	.	TRBV5-5	TRBJ1-5
CASSSGTGGNQPQHF	TGTGCCAGCAGCTCCGGGACAGGGGGGAATCAGCCCCAGCATTTT	once	TRBD1	TRBV7-9	TRBJ1-5
CASSLQGPDNSPLHF	TGTGCCAGCAGTTTGCAGGGTCCGGATAATTCACCCCTCCACTTT	.	.	TRBV28	TRBJ1-6
CASSLVLNTGELFF	TGTGCCAGCAGCTTAGTTCTGAACACCGGGGAGCTGTTTTTT	.	.	TRBV11-1	TRBJ2-2
CASSPAFQFLAGGSDTQYF	TGTGCCAGCAGTCCCGCTTTTCAGTTCCTAGCGGGAGGTTCGGATACGCAGTATTTT	.	TRBD2	TRBV11-2	TRBJ2-3
CSVGQGDSPLHF	TGCAGCGTCGGACAGGGAGATTCACCCCTCCACTTT	few	TRBD1	TRBV29-1	TRBJ1-6
CASSLGGAGSYEQYF	TGTGCCAGCAGCCTCGGGGGGGCCGGCTCCTACGAGCAGTACTTC	.	TRBD2	TRBV7-2	TRBJ2-7
CATTKDRGEAKNIQYF	TGTGCCACCACCAAGGACAGGGGAGAGGCCAAAAACATTCAGTACTTC	.	TRBD1	TRBV15	TRBJ2-4
CASSPSRDRASYTF	TGTGCCAGCAGCCCTAGCCGGGACAGGGCAAGCTACACCTTC	.	TRBD1	TRBV11-3	TRBJ1-2
CASSQGGGEQYF	TGTGCCAGCAGCCAAGGAGGGGGCGAGCAGTACTTC	.	.	TRBV3-1/TRBV3-2	TRBJ2-7
CASSMVQGRSGANVLTF	TGTGCCAGTAGTATGGTTCAGGGCCGCTCTGGGGCCAACGTCCTGACTTTC	.	.	TRBV19	TRBJ2-6
CASTYVGQGVGGNTIYF	TGTGCCAGCACCTACGTTGGCCAGGGGGTAGGAGGAAACACCATATATTTT	.	TRBD1	TRBV2	TRBJ1-3
CASSLARGLDEQYF	TGTGCCAGCAGCTTAGCGCGGGGGTTAGACGAGCAGTACTTC	.	TRBD2	TRBV13	TRBJ2-7
CASSQEGVLAGPYNEQFF	TGTGCCAGCAGCCAAGAAGGGGTCCTAGCGGGACCGTACAATGAGCAGTTCTTC	.	TRBD2	TRBV4-2	TRBJ2-1
CASSEFRYEQYF	TGCGCCAGCAGTGAATTCAGATACGAGCAGTACTTC	medium-sized	.	TRBV10-1	TRBJ2-7
CASTSSHEQFF	TGTGCCAGCACCTCCAGTCATGAGCAGTTCTTC	few	.	TRBV28	TRBJ2-1
CASSPDTAGEQYF	TGCGCCAGCAGCCCGGACACTGCTGGCGAGCAGTACTTC	.	.	TRBV5-1	TRBJ2-7
CACYESSQGSTDTQYF	TGTGCCTGCTACGAAAGTAGTCAGGGGAGCACAGATACGCAGTATTTT	.	.	TRBV30	TRBJ2-3
CASSAMRVTVSYNEQFF	TGTGCCAGCAGCGCCATGCGGGTCACAGTGAGTTACAATGAGCAGTTCTTC	many	.	TRBV13	TRBJ2-1
CSVGSTNTEAFF	TGCAGCGTTGGAAGCACGAACACTGAAGCTTTCTTT	.	.	TRBV29-1	TRBJ1-1
CASSQRQVLSYNEQFF	TGTGCCAGCTCACAACGACAGGTCCTATCCTACAATGAGCAGTTCTTC	.	.	TRBV18	TRBJ2-1
CASSLRAGGPWSTDTQYF	TGTGCCAGCAGCTTAAGAGCGGGGGGGCCTTGGAGCACAGATACGCAGTATTTT	.	TRBD2	TRBV7-2	TRBJ2-3
CASRELGQGSYGYTF	TGTGCCAGCAGGGAATTAGGACAGGGGAGCTATGGCTACACCTTC	few	TRBD1	TRBV2	TRBJ1-2
CASSTRQGSEAFF	TGTGCCAGCAGCACCAGACAGGGGTCTGAAGCTTTCTTT	.	TRBD1	TRBV11-3	TRBJ1-1
CASSLGTGGVLSPLHF	TGTGCCAGCAGTTTAGGTACAGGGGGTGTGCTCTCACCCCTCCACTTT	.	TRBD1	TRBV28	TRBJ1-6
CAISELADSYEQYF	TGTGCCATCAGTGAGCTGGCAGATTCCTACGAGCAGTACTTC	.	.	TRBV10-3	TRBJ2-7
CASSLSYGTGSGANVLTF	TGTGCCAGCAGTTTATCATATGGGACAGGGTCTGGGGCCAACGTCCTGACTTTC	.	TRBD1	TRBV28	TRBJ2-6
CASSYSRGTSGSGAYNEQFF	TGTGCCAGCAGTTACTCGAGGGGGACTAGCGGGAGTGGGGCTTACAATGAGCAGTTCTTC	.	TRBD2	TRBV6-2/TRBV6-3	TRBJ2-1
CATSDSNYALFF	TGTGCCACCAGTGATTCCAACTACGCGCTGTTCTTC	few	.	TRBV24-1	TRBJ2-1
CASSSKGRGDYYEQFF	TGTGCCAGCAGCTCGAAGGGGAGGGGGGATTATTATGAGCAGTTCTTC	.	.	TRBV7-2	TRBJ2-1
CASSQKDLFGDSNQPQHF	TGTGCCAGCAGCCAGAAAGACCTTTTCGGGGATAGCAATCAGCCCCAGCATTTT	.	.	TRBV3-1/TRBV3-2	TRBJ1-5
CASSETTTGSSSPLHF	TGTGCCAGCAGTGAAACGACGACAGGGAGTAGCTCACCCCTCCACTTT	.	TRBD1	TRBV2	TRBJ1-6
CASSLVPPPGQGAGYTF	TGTGCCAGCAGCTTAGTACCACCCCCCGGACAGGGGGCGGGCTACACCTTC	few	TRBD1	TRBV7-2	TRBJ1-2
CASCKTTNEQFF	TGTGCCAGCTGTAAGACTACCAATGAGCAGTTCTTC	.	.	TRBV6-6	TRBJ2-1
CAISDRSNQPQHF	TGTGCCATCAGTGATCGGTCGAATCAGCCCCAGCATTTT	many	.	TRBV10-3	TRBJ1-5
CASSFRGAGADTQYF	TGTGCCAGCAGCTTCCGGGGGGCCGGGGCAGATACGCAGTATTTT	many	.	TRBV7-2	TRBJ2-3
CASSDRVEDTQYF	TGTGCCAGTAGTGACAGGGTAGAAGATACGCAGTATTTT	.	TRBD1	TRBV19	TRBJ2-3
CSASGKLEQYF	TGCAGTGCTAGCGGGAAACTAGAGCAGTACTTC	few	.	TRBV20-1	TRBJ2-7
CASSYVGTRVF	TGTGCCAGCAGTTATGTCGGGACAAGAGTCTTC	.	.	TRBV6-2/TRBV6-3	TRBJ2-1
CASSPESGGSGGYTF	TGTGCCAGCAGCCCGGAGTCGGGGGGCAGCGGTGGCTACACCTTC	.	.	TRBV3-1/TRBV3-2	TRBJ1-2
CASSFGQGRTGELFF	TGTGCCAGCAGCTTTGGACAGGGTCGGACCGGGGAGCTGTTTTTT	.	TRBD1	TRBV7-2	TRBJ2-2
CASSPNRDGYTF	TGTGCCAGCAGCCCAAACAGGGATGGCTACACCTTC	.	.	TRBV11-1	TRBJ1-2